These T cell receptor beta chains were read from a single sample in a study of T cells in Graves' hyperthyroidism and ophthalmopathy. Via MiXCR, TCRdb re-called the multiplex PCR reads, giving one row per CDR3 protein. The table records roughly 380,000 distinct CDR3 sequences, 13% of them present only once. Source material: blood. The receptors derive from a man aged 30-40 years with Graves' hyperthyroidism that later progressed to Graves' ophthalmopathy. Both conserved end residues are part of each CDR3. The D gene is left open where the match is weak. Only some rows state a clone size, as once, few, many or a class for expanded clones.

clone_size: many; d_call: .; j_call: TRBJ2-5; v_call: TRBV28; cdr3_nt: TGTGCCAGCCAGGGGCGTTCAGAGACCCAGTACTTC; cdr3_aa: CASQGRSETQYF
clone_size: many; d_call: TRBD1; j_call: TRBJ2-7; v_call: TRBV7-8; cdr3_nt: TGTGCCAGCAGCCAGGACAGGGTTCCAAGCGAGCAGTACTTC; cdr3_aa: CASSQDRVPSEQYF
clone_size: .; d_call: TRBD1; j_call: TRBJ1-2; v_call: TRBV20-1; cdr3_nt: TGCAGTGCCGGGACAGGGCCTTACTATGGCTACACCTTC; cdr3_aa: CSAGTGPYYGYTF
clone_size: .; d_call: .; j_call: TRBJ1-4; v_call: TRBV14; cdr3_nt: TGTGCCAGCAGCCAAGATATTAGAGGGAGTAATGAAAAACTGTTTTTT; cdr3_aa: CASSQDIRGSNEKLFF
clone_size: .; d_call: TRBD1; j_call: TRBJ1-4; v_call: TRBV5-1; cdr3_nt: TGCGCCAGCGGGGGACAGGGGAATGAAAAACTGTTTTTT; cdr3_aa: CASGGQGNEKLFF
clone_size: few; d_call: .; j_call: TRBJ2-2; v_call: TRBV7-6; cdr3_nt: TGTGCCAGCAGCTTAGCCCCATCAGACAGCACTGGGGAGCTGTTTTTT; cdr3_aa: CASSLAPSDSTGELFF
clone_size: few; d_call: .; j_call: TRBJ2-5; v_call: TRBV6-2/TRBV6-3; cdr3_nt: TGTGCCAGCAGTGCGAATCGGGGGGAGACCCAGTACTTC; cdr3_aa: CASSANRGETQYF
clone_size: many; d_call: .; j_call: TRBJ1-5; v_call: TRBV5-1; cdr3_nt: TGCGCCAGCAGTGCAATGGGCAATCAGCCCCAGCATTTT; cdr3_aa: CASSAMGNQPQHF
clone_size: .; d_call: .; j_call: TRBJ1-2; v_call: TRBV10-3; cdr3_nt: TGTGCCATCAGTCCGTCCATTAACTATGGCTACACCTTC; cdr3_aa: CAISPSINYGYTF
clone_size: few; d_call: .; j_call: TRBJ2-2; v_call: TRBV2; cdr3_nt: TGTGCCAGCAGTGAAGCGGGGGTTGGGGAGCTGTTTTTT; cdr3_aa: CASSEAGVGELFF
clone_size: .; d_call: TRBD2; j_call: TRBJ2-2; v_call: TRBV10-1; cdr3_nt: TGCGCCAGCAGTGACAGCGGGGGGACCGGGGAGCTGTTTTTT; cdr3_aa: CASSDSGGTGELFF
clone_size: few; d_call: .; j_call: TRBJ2-1; v_call: TRBV5-1; cdr3_nt: TGCGCCAGCAGCTTGGAGGGCAGGGAGAATGAGCAGTTCTTC; cdr3_aa: CASSLEGRENEQFF
clone_size: .; d_call: .; j_call: TRBJ2-7; v_call: TRBV25-1; cdr3_nt: TGTGCCAGCAGTGAATGGATGTCCGACAGAACCTACGAGCAGTACTTC; cdr3_aa: CASSEWMSDRTYEQYF
clone_size: many; d_call: .; j_call: TRBJ1-3; v_call: TRBV28; cdr3_nt: TGTGCCAGCAGCTCTGACAGCTCCTTCTCTGGAAACACCATATATTTT; cdr3_aa: CASSSDSSFSGNTIYF
clone_size: .; d_call: .; j_call: TRBJ2-3; v_call: TRBV7-2; cdr3_nt: TGTGCCAGCAGCGTGTTGGATAGTCCTAGCACAGATACGCAGTATTTT; cdr3_aa: CASSVLDSPSTDTQYF
clone_size: few; d_call: .; j_call: TRBJ1-5; v_call: TRBV30; cdr3_nt: TGTGCCTGGAGTAAGGACAGCCATAGCAATCAGCCCCAGCATTTT; cdr3_aa: CAWSKDSHSNQPQHF
clone_size: .; d_call: TRBD2; j_call: TRBJ2-7; v_call: TRBV10-1; cdr3_nt: TGCGCCAGCAGTGAGTCCTCGGCTAGCGGGGGAAACGAGCAGTACTTC; cdr3_aa: CASSESSASGGNEQYF
clone_size: .; d_call: .; j_call: TRBJ1-1; v_call: TRBV6-1; cdr3_nt: TGTGCCAGCATGGGGGACATGAACACTGAAGCTTTCTTT; cdr3_aa: CASMGDMNTEAFF
clone_size: many; d_call: .; j_call: TRBJ1-5; v_call: TRBV5-1; cdr3_nt: TGCGCCAGCAGCTTGGGACAGGAGAATCAGCCCCAGCATTTT; cdr3_aa: CASSLGQENQPQHF
clone_size: few; d_call: TRBD1; j_call: TRBJ2-7; v_call: TRBV20-1; cdr3_nt: TGCAGTGCTCCCAGACAGGGCTCCTACGAGCAGTACTTC; cdr3_aa: CSAPRQGSYEQYF
clone_size: many; d_call: TRBD1; j_call: TRBJ1-1; v_call: TRBV10-3; cdr3_nt: TGTGCCACCAGGGGGTCTGGGGGCAGTTTCTCTGAAGCTTTCTTT; cdr3_aa: CATRGSGGSFSEAFF
clone_size: many; d_call: .; j_call: TRBJ1-6; v_call: TRBV2; cdr3_nt: TGTGCCAGCAGTGAAGAACGAAGCTCCTATAATTCACCCCTCCACTTT; cdr3_aa: CASSEERSSYNSPLHF
clone_size: many; d_call: TRBD1; j_call: TRBJ1-1; v_call: TRBV11-3; cdr3_nt: TGTGCCAGCAGAGGACAGGGGGCGGGTGAAGCTTTCTTT; cdr3_aa: CASRGQGAGEAFF
clone_size: many; d_call: .; j_call: TRBJ1-5; v_call: TRBV6-1; cdr3_nt: TGTGCCACCGGAGTTGGAAATCAGCCCCAGCATTTT; cdr3_aa: CATGVGNQPQHF
clone_size: few; d_call: TRBD1; j_call: TRBJ2-2; v_call: TRBV29-1; cdr3_nt: TGCAGCGTTGTGGACAGGGCTAGTACCGGGGAGCTGTTTTTT; cdr3_aa: CSVVDRASTGELFF
clone_size: many; d_call: .; j_call: TRBJ2-7; v_call: TRBV5-1; cdr3_nt: TGCGCCAGCAGCTTAAAGGGGTTCTACGAGCAGTACTTC; cdr3_aa: CASSLKGFYEQYF
clone_size: many; d_call: TRBD1; j_call: TRBJ1-1; v_call: TRBV3-1; cdr3_nt: TGTGCCAGCAGCCAAGAGGGGGGACAGCCGGAAGCTTTCTTT; cdr3_aa: CASSQEGGQPEAFF
clone_size: few; d_call: .; j_call: TRBJ1-1; v_call: TRBV6-1; cdr3_nt: TGTGCCAGCAGTGAAATAATATCGAGGACCGCGGCTTTCTTT; cdr3_aa: CASSEIISRTAAFF
clone_size: few; d_call: TRBD2; j_call: TRBJ2-3; v_call: TRBV7-9; cdr3_nt: TGTGCCAGCAGCTTAAAACTAGCGGGGGAGCAGTATTTT; cdr3_aa: CASSLKLAGEQYF
clone_size: .; d_call: .; j_call: TRBJ1-5; v_call: TRBV9; cdr3_nt: TGTGCCAGCAGCGTAGGGGGGAATATTGATCAGCCCCAGCATTTT; cdr3_aa: CASSVGGNIDQPQHF
clone_size: .; d_call: TRBD2; j_call: TRBJ2-2; v_call: TRBV28; cdr3_nt: TGTGCCAGCAGTCGGGGGGGGGGAGGAGACACCGGGGAGCTGTTTTTT; cdr3_aa: CASSRGGGGDTGELFF
clone_size: many; d_call: .; j_call: TRBJ1-4; v_call: TRBV6-2/TRBV6-3; cdr3_nt: TGTGCCAGCAGTTACGGAGAAAAACTGTTTTTT; cdr3_aa: CASSYGEKLFF
clone_size: .; d_call: TRBD1; j_call: TRBJ2-7; v_call: TRBV29-1; cdr3_nt: TGCAGCGTTGAAGATACGAGGACAGGCACCTACGAGCAGTACTTC; cdr3_aa: CSVEDTRTGTYEQYF